These T cell receptor beta chains were read from a single sample in a study of shared clonotypes between healthy human individuals. Using immunoSEQ multiplex PCR, the repertoire was profiled, and TCRdb retains in-frame clones only, with some absent. The sample lists fewer than 400,000 clones; less than 85% were seen once. The specimen sequenced was memory CD4+ T cells sorted from blood. These receptors were obtained from a man younger than 45 in good health. Each CDR3 is given with its conserved first and last residue. A D gene is named only where the DNA matches it firmly. Clone sizes are given selectively: once, few, many, or a class where the clone is expanded.

D gene: TRBD2; clone size: NA; V gene: TRBV5-4; J gene: TRBJ2-7; CDR3 protein: CASSLGRTRYEQYF; CDR3 DNA: TGTGCCAGCAGCTTGGGTCGGACTAGATACGAGCAGTACTTC
D gene: NA; clone size: NA; V gene: TRBV30; J gene: TRBJ1-2; CDR3 protein: CAWSVTNSPSGGYTF; CDR3 DNA: TGTGCCTGGAGTGTGACAAACAGTCCCTCCGGTGGCTACACCTTC
D gene: TRBD1; clone size: NA; V gene: TRBV25-1; J gene: TRBJ2-2; CDR3 protein: CASSDRDREAVGEMLFF; CDR3 DNA: TGTGCCAGCAGTGATCGGGACAGGGAAGCCGTGGGGGAAATGCTGTTTTTT
D gene: TRBD2; clone size: NA; V gene: TRBV28; J gene: TRBJ2-1; CDR3 protein: CASASGSSYIRNGFF; CDR3 DNA: TGTGCCAGCGCTAGCGGGAGTTCGTATATTCGCAATGGCTTCTTC
D gene: TRBD2; clone size: NA; V gene: TRBV11-2; J gene: TRBJ2-1; CDR3 protein: CASSTGLANEQFF; CDR3 DNA: TGTGCCAGCAGCACCGGACTAGCGAATGAGCAGTTCTTC
D gene: NA; clone size: NA; V gene: TRBV27; J gene: TRBJ2-3; CDR3 protein: CASGPSRMYTQYF; CDR3 DNA: TGTGCCAGTGGACCTAGTCGGATGTATACGCAGTATTTT
D gene: TRBD1; clone size: NA; V gene: TRBV30; J gene: TRBJ2-7; CDR3 protein: CACTGTGGSTFAYEQYF; CDR3 DNA: TGTGCCTGTACCGGGACAGGGGGCTCTACGTTCGCCTACGAGCAGTACTTC
D gene: NA; clone size: NA; V gene: TRBV27; J gene: TRBJ2-7; CDR3 protein: CASSLSHHGGFYEQYF; CDR3 DNA: TGTGCCAGCAGTTTATCCCATCACGGAGGTTTCTACGAGCAGTACTTC
D gene: NA; clone size: NA; V gene: TRBV7-6; J gene: TRBJ1-1; CDR3 protein: CASSPGAGLTEAFF; CDR3 DNA: TGTGCCAGCAGCCCGGGGGCAGGGCTCACTGAAGCTTTCTTT
D gene: TRBD2; clone size: NA; V gene: TRBV5-6; J gene: TRBJ2-1; CDR3 protein: CASSLLLAGRAYNEQFF; CDR3 DNA: TGTGCCAGCAGCTTGTTGCTAGCGGGACGAGCATACAATGAGCAGTTCTTC
D gene: NA; clone size: NA; V gene: TRBV28; J gene: TRBJ2-7; CDR3 protein: CASGKAYEQYF; CDR3 DNA: TGTGCCAGCGGAAAAGCCTACGAGCAGTACTTC
D gene: TRBD2; clone size: NA; V gene: TRBV19; J gene: TRBJ2-1; CDR3 protein: CASSQTGTSFDNEQFF; CDR3 DNA: TGTGCCAGTAGCCAGACCGGGACTAGTTTTGACAATGAGCAGTTCTTC
D gene: TRBD2; clone size: NA; V gene: TRBV6-5; J gene: TRBJ2-7; CDR3 protein: CASSLLTSGGVDEQYF; CDR3 DNA: TGTGCCAGCAGTTTGCTAACTAGCGGCGGAGTGGACGAGCAGTACTTC
D gene: NA; clone size: NA; V gene: TRBV2; J gene: TRBJ1-2; CDR3 protein: CASSLNREYGYTF; CDR3 DNA: TGTGCCAGCAGCTTGAACAGGGAATATGGCTACACCTTC
D gene: NA; clone size: NA; V gene: TRBV11-3; J gene: TRBJ2-7; CDR3 protein: CASSLGGDSYEQYF; CDR3 DNA: TGTGCCAGCAGCCTAGGGGGGGACTCCTACGAGCAGTACTTC
D gene: NA; clone size: NA; V gene: TRBV2; J gene: TRBJ1-4; CDR3 protein: CASSEATGRYNEKLFF; CDR3 DNA: TGTGCCAGCAGTGAAGCCACGGGACGATATAATGAAAAACTGTTTTTT
D gene: NA; clone size: once; V gene: TRBV15; J gene: TRBJ1-2; CDR3 protein: CATSGGVGYGYTF; CDR3 DNA: TGTGCCACCAGCGGAGGAGTAGGCTATGGCTACACCTTC
D gene: NA; clone size: NA; V gene: TRBV28; J gene: TRBJ1-3; CDR3 protein: CASSLFGQGGLTLYF; CDR3 DNA: TGTGCCAGCAGTTTATTTGGGCAGGGAGGGCTCACGCTATATTTT
D gene: TRBD1; clone size: NA; V gene: TRBV4-1; J gene: TRBJ2-6; CDR3 protein: CASSQGMGQGFSYGANVLTF; CDR3 DNA: TGCGCCAGCAGCCAAGGTATGGGACAGGGATTTTCGTATGGGGCCAACGTCCTGACTTTC
D gene: TRBD1; clone size: NA; V gene: TRBV7-9; J gene: TRBJ2-5; CDR3 protein: CASSRTGETQYF; CDR3 DNA: TGTGCCAGCAGCAGGACAGGGGAGACCCAGTACTTC
D gene: NA; clone size: NA; V gene: TRBV20-1; J gene: TRBJ2-7; CDR3 protein: CSAPSSYEQYF; CDR3 DNA: TGCAGTGCTCCTTCCTCCTACGAGCAGTACTTC
D gene: NA; clone size: NA; V gene: TRBV2; J gene: TRBJ2-2; CDR3 protein: CASRTQGRRNTGELFF; CDR3 DNA: TGTGCCAGCAGGACACAGGGAAGGCGGAACACCGGGGAGCTGTTTTTT
D gene: NA; clone size: NA; V gene: TRBV9; J gene: TRBJ2-3; CDR3 protein: CASSPVVVEASTDTQYF; CDR3 DNA: TGTGCCAGCAGCCCAGTGGTGGTGGAGGCTTCAACAGATACGCAGTATTTT
D gene: TRBD1; clone size: NA; V gene: TRBV27; J gene: TRBJ1-1; CDR3 protein: CASSRRQGANRNTEAFF; CDR3 DNA: TGTGCCAGCAGTCGTCGACAGGGGGCGAACCGGAACACTGAAGCTTTCTTT
D gene: NA; clone size: NA; V gene: TRBV27; J gene: TRBJ2-1; CDR3 protein: CASSLFPGINNEQFF; CDR3 DNA: TGTGCCAGCAGTTTATTTCCCGGGATAAACAATGAGCAGTTCTTC
D gene: NA; clone size: once; V gene: TRBV27; J gene: TRBJ2-3; CDR3 protein: CASIRRGLTDTQYF; CDR3 DNA: TGTGCCAGCATCCGGCGGGGCCTCACAGATACGCAGTATTTT
D gene: NA; clone size: NA; V gene: TRBV5-1; J gene: TRBJ2-2; CDR3 protein: CASSLAPPNTGELFF; CDR3 DNA: TGCGCCAGCAGCTTGGCCCCCCCGAACACCGGGGAGCTGTTTTTT
D gene: TRBD2; clone size: NA; V gene: TRBV10-3; J gene: TRBJ2-1; CDR3 protein: CAISESRPGPGTSPREIEQFF; CDR3 DNA: TGTGCCATCAGTGAGTCGCGACCGGGCCCCGGGACTAGCCCTCGGGAGATTGAGCAGTTCTTC
D gene: TRBD1; clone size: few; V gene: TRBV4-1; J gene: TRBJ2-2; CDR3 protein: CASSHGGTGGGELFF; CDR3 DNA: TGCGCCAGCAGCCACGGAGGGACAGGTGGGGGGGAGCTGTTTTTT
D gene: NA; clone size: NA; V gene: TRBV5-4; J gene: TRBJ2-3; CDR3 protein: CASSSGGVRSTDTQYF; CDR3 DNA: TGTGCCAGCAGCTCCGGGGGAGTGCGGAGCACAGATACGCAGTATTTT
D gene: TRBD1; clone size: once; V gene: TRBV6-1; J gene: TRBJ2-7; CDR3 protein: CASSEGTGWTYEQYF; CDR3 DNA: TGTGCCAGCAGTGAAGGGACAGGGTGGACATACGAGCAGTACTTC
D gene: NA; clone size: NA; V gene: TRBV5-4; J gene: TRBJ2-2; CDR3 protein: CASRGWGPAGELFF; CDR3 DNA: TGTGCCAGCAGGGGTTGGGGGCCGGCCGGGGAGCTGTTTTTT
D gene: NA; clone size: NA; V gene: TRBV27; J gene: TRBJ2-7; CDR3 protein: CASSLKGDLLEQYF; CDR3 DNA: TGTGCCAGCAGTTTAAAGGGGGACCTTTTAGAGCAGTACTTC
D gene: NA; clone size: NA; V gene: TRBV6-5; J gene: TRBJ2-5; CDR3 protein: CASSYSQTVQETQYF; CDR3 DNA: TGTGCCAGCAGTTACTCGCAGACAGTCCAAGAGACCCAGTACTTC
D gene: NA; clone size: NA; V gene: TRBV10-3; J gene: TRBJ2-2; CDR3 protein: CAIRRTENTGELFF; CDR3 DNA: TGTGCCATCAGAAGGACAGAGAACACCGGGGAGCTGTTTTTT
D gene: NA; clone size: NA; V gene: TRBV2; J gene: TRBJ2-7; CDR3 protein: CASRWETYEQYF; CDR3 DNA: TGTGCCAGCAGATGGGAGACCTACGAGCAGTACTTC
D gene: NA; clone size: NA; V gene: TRBV10-2; J gene: TRBJ2-7; CDR3 protein: CASSESGTAYF; CDR3 DNA: TGCGCCAGCAGTGAGTCGGGGACTGCGTACTTC
D gene: TRBD1; clone size: NA; V gene: TRBV28; J gene: TRBJ1-2; CDR3 protein: CASSPWTGDYGYTF; CDR3 DNA: TGTGCCAGCAGTCCGTGGACAGGCGATTATGGCTACACCTTC
D gene: NA; clone size: NA; V gene: TRBV19; J gene: TRBJ1-5; CDR3 protein: CASSVTGGNQPQHF; CDR3 DNA: TGTGCCAGTAGTGTTACGGGGGGCAATCAGCCCCAGCATTTT
D gene: NA; clone size: many; V gene: TRBV2; J gene: TRBJ1-1; CDR3 protein: CASSGLPTATEAFF; CDR3 DNA: TGTGCCAGCAGTGGATTGCCAACCGCCACCGAAGCTTTCTTT
D gene: TRBD2; clone size: NA; V gene: TRBV7-2; J gene: TRBJ2-3; CDR3 protein: CASGGNSGWVGDTQYF; CDR3 DNA: TGTGCCAGCGGCGGCAATAGCGGGTGGGTAGGAGATACGCAGTATTTT
D gene: TRBD1; clone size: NA; V gene: TRBV6-1; J gene: TRBJ1-2; CDR3 protein: CASSEQGASGYTF; CDR3 DNA: TGTGCCAGCAGTGAACAGGGGGCGTCTGGCTACACCTTC
D gene: TRBD2; clone size: NA; V gene: TRBV15; J gene: TRBJ2-1; CDR3 protein: CATSSLITSGYNEQFF; CDR3 DNA: TGTGCCACCAGCAGCTTAATAACTAGCGGATACAATGAGCAGTTCTTC
D gene: TRBD1; clone size: NA; V gene: TRBV4-3; J gene: TRBJ1-1; CDR3 protein: CASSQGQGDTEAFF; CDR3 DNA: TGCGCCAGCAGCCAAGGACAGGGGGACACTGAAGCTTTCTTT
D gene: TRBD2; clone size: once; V gene: TRBV9; J gene: TRBJ2-2; CDR3 protein: CASSVGLAGGPGTGELFF; CDR3 DNA: TGTGCCAGCAGCGTCGGACTAGCGGGAGGGCCAGGCACCGGGGAGCTGTTTTTT
D gene: NA; clone size: NA; V gene: TRBV7-7; J gene: TRBJ2-5; CDR3 protein: CASSEGWGEETQYF; CDR3 DNA: TGTGCTAGCAGCGAGGGATGGGGCGAGGAGACCCAGTACTTC
D gene: NA; clone size: NA; V gene: TRBV7-9; J gene: TRBJ2-1; CDR3 protein: CASSQGLGAASYNEQFF; CDR3 DNA: TGTGCCAGCAGCCAAGGACTCGGCGCGGCTTCCTACAATGAGCAGTTCTTC
D gene: NA; clone size: NA; V gene: TRBV9; J gene: TRBJ1-4; CDR3 protein: CASSSGLSEGEKLFF; CDR3 DNA: TGTGCCAGCAGCTCCGGCCTGTCGGAGGGGGAAAAACTGTTTTTT
D gene: NA; clone size: NA; V gene: TRBV18; J gene: TRBJ2-3; CDR3 protein: CASSPGGTGDTQYF; CDR3 DNA: TGTGCCAGCTCACCAGGCGGGACGGGAGATACGCAGTATTTT
D gene: NA; clone size: few; V gene: TRBV5-6; J gene: TRBJ1-5; CDR3 protein: CASSRSGTNQPQHF; CDR3 DNA: TGTGCCAGCAGCCGGTCAGGGACCAATCAGCCCCAGCATTTT